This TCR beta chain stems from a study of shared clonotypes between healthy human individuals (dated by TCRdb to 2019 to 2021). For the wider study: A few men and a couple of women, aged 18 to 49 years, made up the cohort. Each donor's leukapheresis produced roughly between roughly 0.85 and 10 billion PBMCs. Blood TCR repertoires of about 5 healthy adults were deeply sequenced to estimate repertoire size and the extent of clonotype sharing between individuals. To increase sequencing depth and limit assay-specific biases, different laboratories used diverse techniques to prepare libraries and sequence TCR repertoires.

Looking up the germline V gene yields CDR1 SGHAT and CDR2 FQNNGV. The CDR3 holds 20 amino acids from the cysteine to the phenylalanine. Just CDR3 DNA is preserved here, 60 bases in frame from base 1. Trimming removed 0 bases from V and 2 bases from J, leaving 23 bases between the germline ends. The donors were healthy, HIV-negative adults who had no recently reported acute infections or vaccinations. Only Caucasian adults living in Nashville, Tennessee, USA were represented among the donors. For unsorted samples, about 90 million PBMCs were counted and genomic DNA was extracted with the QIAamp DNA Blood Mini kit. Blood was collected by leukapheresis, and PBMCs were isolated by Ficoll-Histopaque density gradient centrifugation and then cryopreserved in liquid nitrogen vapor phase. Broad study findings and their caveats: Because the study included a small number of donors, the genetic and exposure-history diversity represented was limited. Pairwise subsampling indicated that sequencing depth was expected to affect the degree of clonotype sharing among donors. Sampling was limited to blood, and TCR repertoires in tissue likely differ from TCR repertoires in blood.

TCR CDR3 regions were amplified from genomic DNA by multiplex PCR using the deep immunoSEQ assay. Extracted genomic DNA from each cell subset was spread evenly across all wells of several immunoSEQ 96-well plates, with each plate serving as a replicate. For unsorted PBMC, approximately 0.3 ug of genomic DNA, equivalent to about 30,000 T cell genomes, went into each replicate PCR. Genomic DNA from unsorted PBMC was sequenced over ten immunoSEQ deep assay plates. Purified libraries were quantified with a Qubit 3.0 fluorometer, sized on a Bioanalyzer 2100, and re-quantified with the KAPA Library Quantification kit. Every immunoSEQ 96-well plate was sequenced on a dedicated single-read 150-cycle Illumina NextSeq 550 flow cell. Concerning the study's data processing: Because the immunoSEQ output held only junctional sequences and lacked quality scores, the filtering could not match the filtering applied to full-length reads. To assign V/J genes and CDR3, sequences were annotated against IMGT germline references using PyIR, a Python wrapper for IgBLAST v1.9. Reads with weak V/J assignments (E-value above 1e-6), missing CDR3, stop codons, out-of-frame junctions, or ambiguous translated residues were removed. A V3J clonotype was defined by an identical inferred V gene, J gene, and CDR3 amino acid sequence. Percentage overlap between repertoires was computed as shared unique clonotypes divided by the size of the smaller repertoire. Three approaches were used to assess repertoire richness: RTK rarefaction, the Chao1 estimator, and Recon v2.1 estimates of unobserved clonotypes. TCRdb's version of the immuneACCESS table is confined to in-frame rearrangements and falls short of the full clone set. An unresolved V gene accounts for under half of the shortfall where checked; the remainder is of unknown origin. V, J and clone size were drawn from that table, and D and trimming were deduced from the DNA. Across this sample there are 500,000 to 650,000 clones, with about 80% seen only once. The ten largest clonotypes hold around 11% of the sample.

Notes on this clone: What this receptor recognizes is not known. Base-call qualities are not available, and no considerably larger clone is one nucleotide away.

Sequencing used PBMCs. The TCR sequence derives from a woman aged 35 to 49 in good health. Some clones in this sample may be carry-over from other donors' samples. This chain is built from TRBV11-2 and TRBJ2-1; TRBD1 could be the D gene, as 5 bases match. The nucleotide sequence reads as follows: TGTGCCAGCAGCTTAGATTTGGGTCAGGCAGGGAACGACGCCTACAATGAGCAGTTCTTC. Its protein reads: CASSLDLGQAGNDAYNEQFF.